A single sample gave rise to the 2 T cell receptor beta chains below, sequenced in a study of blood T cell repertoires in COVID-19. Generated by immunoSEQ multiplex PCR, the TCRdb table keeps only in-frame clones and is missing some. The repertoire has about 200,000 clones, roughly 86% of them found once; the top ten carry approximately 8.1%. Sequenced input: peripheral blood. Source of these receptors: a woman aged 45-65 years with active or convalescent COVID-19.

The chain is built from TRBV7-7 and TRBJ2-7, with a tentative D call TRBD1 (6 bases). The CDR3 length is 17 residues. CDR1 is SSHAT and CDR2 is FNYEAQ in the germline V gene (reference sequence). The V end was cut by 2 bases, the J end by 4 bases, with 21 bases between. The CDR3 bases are TGTGCCAGCAGCTTACCCCCCCGGACAGTAATTGGATACGAGCAGTACGTC. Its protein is CASSLPPRTVIGYEQYV.

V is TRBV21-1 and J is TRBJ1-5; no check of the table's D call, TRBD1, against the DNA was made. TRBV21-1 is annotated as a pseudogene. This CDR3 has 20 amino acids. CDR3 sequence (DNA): TGTGCCAGCACCCAGATGTTACCTTTTAGGGGCGGTTATAGCAATCAGCCCCAGCATTTT. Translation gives CASTQMLPFRGGYSNQPQHF.